Shown below are 27 T cell receptor beta chains from a single sample sequenced in a study of OX40 agonist ivuxolimab in advanced cancers. Profiling relied on immunoSEQ multiplex PCR, and the TCRdb table lists in-frame clones only, not all of them. The table shows 74,000 or so clones, with less than 95% occurring only once. The sample consisted of CD4+ or CD8+ T cells sorted from blood, taken in a trial of the OX40 agonist ivuxolimab. These receptors were obtained from an adult with an advanced solid tumor such as melanoma, head and neck, liver or kidney cancer.

The chain links TRBV19 to TRBJ1-1; the D gene is possibly TRBD1 (5 bases). The germline V gene has CDR1 LNHDA and CDR2 SQIVND (reference sequence). V lost 4 bases to trimming and J lost 5 bases, with 17 bases between them. The CDR3 is 15 amino acids. CDR3 sequence reads: CASSTGGAGRTEAFF. CDR3 sequence (DNA): TGTGCCAGTAGTACCGGCGGGGCAGGGAGGACTGAAGCTTTCTTT.

The chain has TRBV29-1 and TRBJ2-5; the match to TRBD1 covers 8 bases. This CDR3 has 12 amino acids. The germline gives CDR1 SQVTM, CDR2 ANQGSEA. V shed 7 bases, J shed 5 bases, and the junction held 6 bases outside the gene matches. The CDR3 DNA sequence: TGCAGCGCTAGGACAGGGCAGGAGACCCAGTACTTC. As protein: CSARTGQETQYF.

The V gene is TRBV7-3, the J gene TRBJ2-6; D gene uncertain. The CDR3 spans 15 residues. From germline, CDR1 is SGHTA and CDR2 FQGTGA. V lost 5 bases, J lost 0 bases, and 8 bases lay in between. CDR3 DNA: TGTGCCAGCAGCATGCCGGGCTCTGGGGCCAACGTCCTGACTTTC. Protein: CASSMPGSGANVLTF.

This clone appeared once. The chain couples TRBV11-2 to TRBJ1-2; maybe TRBD1 (6 bases). The germline V gene encodes CDR1 SGHAT and CDR2 FQNNGV. V was cut by 3 bases and J by 3 bases, with 8 bases left in between. This CDR3 spans 13 amino acids. The CDR3 coding sequence is TGTGCCAGCAGCTTTACAGGGCACTATGGCTACACCTTC. Its protein product is CASSFTGHYGYTF. The full variable domain, rest sourced from reference TRBV11-2 and TRBJ1-2, is EAGVAQSPRYKIIEKRQSVAFWCNPISGHATLYWYQQILGQGPKLLIQFQNNGVVDDSQLPKDRFSAERLKGVDSTLKIQPAKLEDSAVYLCASSFTGHYGYTFGSGTRLTVV.

The chain couples TRBV5-4 to TRBJ2-1; TRBD1 matches at 11 bases. Germline V gene lookup returns CDR1 SGHNT and CDR2 YYREEE (reference sequence). V trimming: 3 bases; J trimming: 4 bases; junction bases outside the gene matches: 3. The CDR3 has 15 amino acids. In DNA, the CDR3 is TGTGCCAGCAGCTCCCGGGACAGGGGGTACAATGAGCAGTTCTTC. It yields the protein CASSSRDRGYNEQFF.

The chain links TRBV6-8 to TRBJ1-5; D gene ambiguous. Per the germline V gene, CDR1 is MNHGY and CDR2 is SAAAGT. The CDR3 has 11 amino acids. V lost 6 bases and J lost 4, with 4 bases in between. The CDR3 DNA sequence: TGTGCCAGCAGCCAGAATCAGCCCCAGCATTTT. It translates to CASSQNQPQHF.

The chain is built from TRBV11-1 and TRBJ2-4; D ambiguous. The germline V gene encodes CDR1 SGHAT and CDR2 FQDESV (reference sequence). This CDR3 has 16 amino acids. The V end was cut by 2 bases, the J end by 4 bases, with 15 bases between. CDR3: CASSLSRAPPKNIQYF. CDR3 sequence (DNA): TGTGCCAGCAGCTTATCCCGAGCTCCGCCAAAAAACATTCAGTACTTC.

V and J are TRBV9 and TRBJ2-2; D not certain. V lost 1 base and J lost 1, with 20 bases in between. CDR1 and CDR2 (germline): SGDLS, YYNGEE. The CDR3 covers 19 residues. The CDR3 sequence is CASSVHDRQIQLNTGELFF. DNA of the CDR3: TGTGCCAGCAGCGTACATGACCGTCAGATCCAACTGAACACCGGGGAGCTGTTTTTT.

The chain joins TRBV14 to TRBJ2-3, with TRBD2 identical over 7 bases. J was trimmed by 0 bases and V by 1 base; bases with no gene match: 7. Germline V lookup: CDR1 SGHDN, CDR2 FVKESK. This CDR3 has 17 amino acids. CDR3 loop: CASSQAVSGYSTDTQYF. In DNA form, the CDR3 reads TGTGCCAGCAGCCAAGCAGTTAGCGGGTACAGCACAGATACGCAGTATTTT.

V gene TRBV2 combines with J gene TRBJ1-2; 12 positions agree with TRBD1. The CDR3 runs 17 residues. Trimming cost V 0 bases and J 7 bases; bases outside gene matches: 9. From germline, CDR1 is SNHLY and CDR2 FYNNEI. DNA for the CDR3: TGTGCCAGCAGTGAAGCGCGGCCGGGACAGGGGGCTCCTGGCTACACCTTC. It codes for CASSEARPGQGAPGYTF.

This chain links TRBV5-1 with TRBJ2-4, with D perhaps TRBD1 or TRBD2 (6 bases each). The V end lost 3 bases, the J end lost 4 bases, and 17 bases lay between the germline ends. This CDR3 has 16 residues. Germline loops: CDR1 SGHRS, CDR2 YFSETQ. The CDR3 loop reads CASSWAMGGQKNIQYF. The DNA for the CDR3 is TGCGCCAGCAGCTGGGCCATGGGGGGCCAAAAAAACATTCAGTACTTC.

The CDR3 nucleotides are TGTGCCAACGGACAGGGGTCCTATAATTCACCCCTCCACTTT. Its translation: CANGQGSYNSPLHF. The chain recombines TRBV6-1 with TRBJ1-6, with 9 positions matching TRBD1. V was clipped by 10 bases and J by 1 base; unmatched bases: 2. The CDR3 covers 14 residues. From germline, CDR1 is MNHNS and CDR2 SASEGT.

This clone was counted a few times. The chain couples TRBV4-2 to TRBJ2-4; TRBD1 agrees at 7 bases. The length of the CDR3 is 18 residues. In germline, CDR1 is LGHNA, CDR2 YNFKEQ. The trim removed 1 base at V and 3 bases at J, leaving 12 bases unmatched. CDR3 sequence (DNA): TGTGCCAGCAGCCAAGGAGGCTCGACAGGGAACGACAAAAACATTCAGTACTTC. Translating it yields CASSQGGSTGNDKNIQYF.

The V call is TRBV28, the J call TRBJ2-6; D is ambiguous. The ends were cut back, 6 bases at V and 8 bases at J, with 11 bases in the middle. Germline CDR1 MDHEN, CDR2 SYDVKM. The CDR3 is made up of 13 amino acids. The CDR3 spells CASSLRGSNVLTF. In nucleotides, the CDR3 is TGTGCCAGCAGCCTAAGAGGCTCCAACGTCCTGACTTTC.

The V call is TRBV7-2, the J call TRBJ1-2; 11 nucleotides match TRBD1. The CDR3 totals 16 residues. In germline, CDR1 is SGHTA, CDR2 FQGNSA. V was pared by 0 bases and J by 8 bases, with 8 bases of the junction left unmatched. CDR3 sequence: CASSLALDRGRGGYTF. The CDR3 coding sequence is TGTGCCAGCAGCTTAGCACTGGACAGGGGGCGCGGAGGCTACACCTTC.

This rearrangement joins TRBV6-1 to TRBJ2-5; possibly TRBD1 for D (5 bases). The CDR3 spans 15 residues. Trimming left V 7 bases short and J 5 bases short, with 20 bases between. CDR1 is MNHNS and CDR2 is SASEGT in the germline V gene. For the CDR3, the DNA is TGTGCCAGCACCACATCAATCAGGGCTGGGGAGACCCAGTACTTC. Its translation: CASTTSIRAGETQYF.

The chain combines TRBV4-1 with TRBJ2-2; D might be TRBD2 (6 bases). The V and J ends lost 1 base and 5 bases respectively, with 14 bases between them. This CDR3 has 16 residues. Germline lookup yields CDR1 MGHRA and CDR2 YSYEKL. DNA for the CDR3: TGCGCCAGCAGCCAAGGGGTAACTAGCTTTACCGGGGAGCTGTTTTTT. As protein: CASSQGVTSFTGELFF.

The chain employs TRBV7-2 and TRBJ2-5; TRBD2 matches 15 bases. The J call is doubtful: the DNA matches TRBJ2-7 better. The CDR3 extends over 16 amino acids. Germline V gives CDR1 SGHTA, CDR2 FQGNSA. The CDR3 spells CASSLRGTSGRYEQYF. The CDR3 region has the DNA TGTGCCAGCAGCTTGAGAGGGACTAGCGGGAGGTACGAGCAGTACTTC.

The J gene is TRBJ1-4, the V gene TRBV30; no clear D gene. V lost 1 base and J 7 bases, leaving 16 bases between the germline ends. The germline gives CDR1 GTSNPN, CDR2 SVGIG (reference sequence). This CDR3 has 15 residues. CDR3 nucleotides: TGTGCCTGGAGTGACGGGGAGATCATGGGTGAAAAACTGTTTTTT. The encoded protein is CAWSDGEIMGEKLFF.

The J gene is TRBJ1-2, the V gene TRBV5-5; no firm D call. CDR1 SGHKS and CDR2 YYEKEE come from the germline V gene (reference sequence). The CDR3 loop spans 13 amino acids. Trimming cost V 0 bases and J 8 bases, with 11 bases left between them. In DNA, the CDR3 is TGTGCCAGCAGCTTGGGATGGGATTGGGGCTACACCTTC. It translates to CASSLGWDWGYTF.

This clone appeared a single time. The V and J genes are TRBV5-4 and TRBJ2-5; D might be TRBD2 (6 bases). Germline lookup yields CDR1 SGHNT and CDR2 YYREEE (reference sequence). The CDR3 extends over 15 amino acids. V was trimmed by 1 base and J by 2 bases, leaving 12 bases between them. The chain's CDR3 is CASSLPGGIQETQYF. For the CDR3, the DNA is TGTGCCAGCAGCTTGCCCGGCGGGATTCAAGAGACCCAGTACTTC.

This chain's CDR3 is CASSDKSSTDTQYF. The CDR3 DNA reads TGCGCCAGCAGTGACAAGTCTAGCACAGATACGCAGTATTTT. The J gene is TRBJ2-3, the V gene TRBV10-2, with D unclear. Germline assignment: CDR1 WSHSY and CDR2 SAAADI. The length of the CDR3 is 14 residues. V lost 3 bases, J lost 0 bases, and 7 bases lay in between.

The chain uses TRBV5-5 and TRBJ2-7, with 15 nucleotides matching TRBD2. The CDR3 sequence is 16 residues long. Germline-derived CDR1 and CDR2 are SGHKS and YYEKEE (reference sequence). V lost 4 bases to trimming and J lost 5 bases; unmatched junction nucleotides: 7. CDR3 DNA: TGTGCCAGCAGCCCCGGGACTAGCGGGAGGTTGCACGAGCAGTACTTC. Residues: CASSPGTSGRLHEQYF.

The rearrangement uses TRBV7-2 and TRBJ1-5, with 9 bases aligning to TRBD1. After removal of 5 bases from V and 0 bases from J, the junction contained 2 bases not matched to a gene. The germline V gene encodes CDR1 SGHTA and CDR2 FQGNSA. This CDR3 is built from 15 residues. For the CDR3, the DNA is TGTGCCAGCAGCGCGGACAGGGGTAGCAATCAGCCCCAGCATTTT. Amino acid sequence: CASSADRGSNQPQHF.

This clone appeared a single time. The chain links TRBV19 to TRBJ2-6, with D unclear. CDR1 is LNHDA, CDR2 SQIVND, per germline (reference sequence). The CDR3 sequence is 14 residues long. Between the trimmed V and J ends, which lost 3 bases and 1 base, there was a span of 4 bases. CDR3 in amino acids: CASSIWSGANVLTF. In DNA form, the CDR3 reads TGTGCCAGTAGTATCTGGTCTGGGGCCAACGTCCTGACTTTC.

V and J are TRBV4-2 and TRBJ1-1; TRBD1 matches at 10 bases. The length of the CDR3 is 17 residues. The germline CDR1 and CDR2 sequences are LGHNA and YNFKEQ. The J segment lost 0 bases and the V segment lost 2 bases, leaving 6 bases of the junction unmatched. The DNA of the CDR3 is TGTGCCAGCAGCCAACCAGGGACAGGGGCGATGAACACTGAAGCTTTCTTT. Its protein is CASSQPGTGAMNTEAFF.

The chain recombines TRBV11-3 with TRBJ2-5; 8 positions match TRBD1. The germline V gene encodes CDR1 SGHNT and CDR2 YENEEA. With 1 base clipped from V and 4 bases from J, the junction kept 11 bases outside the gene matches. The CDR3 runs to 17 residues. The chain's CDR3 is CASSLVGFGRGRETQYF. The CDR3 bases are TGTGCCAGCAGCTTAGTCGGCTTTGGCAGGGGGCGAGAGACCCAGTACTTC. The entire variable domain, with the rest obtained from reference TRBV11-3 and TRBJ2-5, is as follows: EAGVVQSPRYKIIEKKQPVAFWCNPISGHNTLYWYLQNLGQGPELLIRYENEEAVDDSQLPKDRFSAERLKGVDSTLKIQPAELGDSAVYLCASSLVGFGRGRETQYFGPGTRLLVL.